This is a list of T cell receptor beta chains from one sample in a study of cytomegalovirus exposure and HLA in healthy donors. The data were produced by immunoSEQ multiplex PCR, yet TCRdb's version contains in-frame clones alone and is incomplete. The sample yields tens of thousands of clones, around 79% seen once. The source material was PBMCs. These receptors originate from a woman between 40 and 50 years old in good health and CMV-seropositive. CDR3s include the opening cysteine and the closing phenylalanine or tryptophan. A D gene is named only where the DNA matches it firmly. Not every row has a clone size; where given, it reads once, few, many or a size class.

clone_size	d_call	j_call	v_call	cdr3_aa	cdr3_nt
-	-	TRBJ1-1	TRBV7-8	CASSFRDTEAFF	TGTGCCAGCAGCTTCCGGGACACTGAAGCTTTCTTT
-	TRBD2	TRBJ2-3	TRBV27	CASSTGTSGRYADTQYF	TGTGCCAGCAGCACCGGGACTAGCGGGAGATACGCAGATACGCAGTATTTT
few	-	TRBJ1-5	TRBV4-1	CASSQDIRHGGQPQHF	TGCGCCAGCAGCCAAGATATCAGGCACGGGGGTCAGCCCCAGCATTTT
-	TRBD1	TRBJ2-1	TRBV28	CASSLRDRGNNEQFF	TGTGCCAGCAGTTTACGGGACAGGGGAAACAATGAGCAGTTCTTC
-	-	TRBJ1-1	TRBV19	CASSRGARYTEAFF	TGTGCCAGTAGTCGGGGGGCTAGGTACACTGAAGCTTTCTTT
-	-	TRBJ2-1	TRBV5-4	CASSSPTTYNEQFF	TGTGCCAGCAGCTCCCCAACTACCTACAATGAGCAGTTCTTC
-	-	TRBJ2-5	TRBV5-6	CASSLLGTQYF	TGTGCCAGCAGCTTGCTAGGGACCCAGTACTTC
-	TRBD2	TRBJ2-3	TRBV27	CASSLRVQAGSGTDTQYF	TGTGCCAGCAGTTTAAGGGTCCAAGCGGGAAGTGGGACAGATACGCAGTATTTT
-	-	TRBJ1-2	TRBV29-1	CSVEDHGRKKTNYGYTF	TGCAGCGTTGAAGATCATGGGAGGAAGAAGACTAACTATGGCTACACCTTC
-	TRBD2	TRBJ2-1	TRBV7-2	CASSPGTSGSRQFF	TGTGCCAGCAGCCCCGGGACTAGCGGGAGTAGGCAGTTCTTC
-	TRBD2	TRBJ2-7	TRBV11-2	CASSPTSGGPYEQYF	TGTGCCAGCAGTCCGACTAGCGGGGGGCCCTACGAGCAGTACTTC
-	-	TRBJ2-2	TRBV7-2	CASSLAPAGELFF	TGTGCCAGCAGCTTAGCGCCGGCCGGGGAGCTGTTTTTT
few	-	TRBJ2-5	TRBV27	CASSTSAPGQETQYF	TGTGCCAGCAGTACAAGCGCCCCGGGGCAAGAGACCCAGTACTTC
-	TRBD2	TRBJ2-1	TRBV30	CAWSIGLGSYSEQFF	TGTGCCTGGAGTATAGGACTAGGATCTTACAGTGAGCAGTTCTTC
-	TRBD2	TRBJ2-1	TRBV27	CASSQATSGNNEQFF	TGTGCCAGCAGTCAGGCGACTAGCGGGAACAATGAGCAGTTCTTC
-	-	TRBJ1-5	TRBV19	CASTPGLPNQPQHF	TGTGCCAGTACCCCGGGGTTACCGAATCAGCCCCAGCATTTT
-	TRBD1	TRBJ1-1	TRBV7-9	CASSPRTGKMNTEAFF	TGTGCCAGCAGCCCACGGACAGGAAAAATGAACACTGAAGCTTTCTTT
-	-	TRBJ2-7	TRBV28	CASSLSGEQYF	TGTGCCAGCAGTTTATCGGGCGAGCAGTACTTC
-	-	TRBJ2-7	TRBV28	CASNALAKYEQYF	TGTGCCAGCAACGCGCTAGCGAAATACGAGCAGTACTTC
-	-	TRBJ1-1	TRBV7-2	CASSPQGLAEAFF	TGTGCCAGCAGCCCTCAGGGTTTAGCTGAAGCTTTCTTT
-	-	TRBJ2-6	TRBV19	CASRVGAGANVLTF	TGTGCCAGTCGGGTCGGGGCTGGGGCCAACGTCCTGACTTTC
-	-	TRBJ1-5	TRBV5-8	CASSWNKGFFTQPQHF	TGTGCCAGCAGCTGGAACAAGGGGTTTTTTACTCAGCCCCAGCATTTT
-	-	TRBJ1-4	TRBV7-9	CASSPLAGWEKLFF	TGTGCCAGCAGCCCCCTAGCGGGCTGGGAAAAACTGTTTTTT
-	-	TRBJ2-1	TRBV28	CASGGGQIFNEQFF	TGTGCCAGCGGGGGGGGGCAAATCTTCAATGAGCAGTTCTTC
-	-	TRBJ2-2	TRBV5-1	CASSLVVQDTGELFF	TGCGCCAGCAGCTTGGTCGTTCAGGACACCGGGGAGCTGTTTTTT
-	-	TRBJ1-1	TRBV9	CASSAGVGNTEAFF	TGTGCCAGCAGCGCCGGGGTTGGGAACACTGAAGCTTTCTTT
-	-	TRBJ1-6	TRBV27	CASSFGVGASSPLHF	TGTGCCAGCAGTTTTGGTGTAGGGGCAAGTTCACCCCTCCACTTT
-	TRBD2	TRBJ2-1	TRBV7-3	CASSLVGAGGYNEQFF	TGTGCCAGCAGCTTAGTCGGGGCGGGAGGCTACAATGAGCAGTTCTTC
-	-	TRBJ1-2	TRBV18	CASSPRDFYGYTF	TGTGCCAGCTCACCGAGGGATTTCTATGGCTACACCTTC
-	TRBD1	TRBJ2-3	TRBV4-3	CASKGTQSRDRDPLRDTQYF	TGCGCCAGCAAAGGGACCCAAAGCCGGGACAGGGATCCCCTCAGAGATACGCAGTATTTT
-	-	TRBJ2-1	TRBV9	CASSADMISYNEQFF	TGTGCCAGCAGCGCCGACATGATCTCCTACAATGAGCAGTTCTTC
-	TRBD2	TRBJ2-7	TRBV5-1	CASSLGRGGAYEQYF	TGCGCCAGCAGCTTGGGTCGGGGGGGTGCCTACGAGCAGTACTTC
-	-	TRBJ1-4	TRBV5-1	CASSHDTPTNEKLFF	TGCGCCAGCAGCCATGACACACCAACTAATGAAAAACTGTTTTTT
-	-	TRBJ2-1	TRBV6-5	CASSYSTGLGVDEQFF	TGTGCCAGCAGTTACTCGACGGGTCTTGGAGTGGATGAGCAGTTCTTC
-	-	TRBJ2-6	TRBV19	CASSIFPETAAPNVLTF	TGTGCCAGTAGTATTTTCCCTGAGACGGCGGCCCCCAACGTCCTGACTTTC
-	TRBD2	TRBJ2-3	TRBV5-1	CASSPGGGSADTQYF	TGCGCCAGCAGCCCGGGGGGAGGCAGCGCAGATACGCAGTATTTT
-	TRBD2	TRBJ2-1	TRBV5-1	CASSLASSGRAYNEQFF	TGCGCCAGCAGCTTGGCGTCTAGCGGGAGGGCCTACAATGAGCAGTTCTTC
few	-	TRBJ2-7	TRBV28	CASSPPPYGGEAYEQYF	TGTGCCAGCAGTCCCCCCCCTTACGGAGGGGAGGCCTACGAGCAGTACTTC
once	TRBD2	TRBJ2-3	TRBV5-4	CASSLHAGGYTDTQYF	TGTGCCAGCAGCTTGCACGCGGGGGGTTACACAGATACGCAGTATTTT
-	-	TRBJ1-2	TRBV29-1	CSVEDSPNYGYTF	TGCAGCGTTGAGGACAGCCCTAACTATGGCTACACCTTC
-	-	TRBJ1-2	TRBV6-5	CASKIGTLGNYGYTF	TGTGCCAGCAAAATCGGGACATTAGGCAACTATGGCTACACCTTC
few	-	TRBJ2-2	TRBV6-5	CASSAAGGLGGELFF	TGTGCCAGCAGCGCAGCAGGGGGGTTGGGCGGGGAGCTGTTTTTT
-	TRBD2	TRBJ2-1	TRBV6-5	CATLGSGTYNEQFF	TGTGCCACCCTAGGGAGCGGGACCTACAATGAGCAGTTCTTC
-	TRBD2	TRBJ2-1	TRBV29-1	CSELAGAGGEQFF	TGCAGCGAATTAGCGGGCGCCGGCGGTGAGCAGTTCTTC
once	-	TRBJ2-7	TRBV14	CASSHYRVPPYEQYF	TGTGCCAGCAGCCACTACAGGGTCCCCCCCTACGAGCAGTACTTC
-	TRBD2	TRBJ2-4	TRBV5-5	CASSLASALAGGGENIQYF	TGTGCCAGCAGCTTGGCTTCTGCACTAGCGGGGGGTGGCGAAAACATTCAGTACTTC
-	TRBD2	TRBJ2-5	TRBV4-1	CASSQASGSRQETQYF	TGCGCCAGCAGCCAAGCCAGCGGGAGTCGCCAAGAGACCCAGTACTTC
-	TRBD1	TRBJ2-7	TRBV5-1	CASSPGQVGTYEQYF	TGCGCCAGCAGCCCTGGACAGGTGGGAACATACGAGCAGTACTTC
-	-	TRBJ1-1	TRBV6-1	CASSEVVGVGTEAFF	TGTGCCAGCAGTGAAGTAGTGGGCGTAGGAACTGAAGCTTTCTTT
once	TRBD1	TRBJ1-1	TRBV19	CASSISGTGTEAFF	TGTGCCAGTAGTATATCCGGGACAGGGACTGAAGCTTTCTTT